These 9 T cell receptor beta chains share one sample of origin, sequenced in a study of cytomegalovirus exposure and HLA in healthy donors. PCR involved 60 Vbeta and 13 Jbeta primers. Sequencing used immunoSEQ multiplex PCR; TCRdb keeps in-frame clones, though not all of them. The profile covers roughly 190,000 clones, with roughly 85% appearing a single time and 1.7% taken by the ten largest. What was sequenced was PBMCs. Receptors were obtained from a young woman in good health and CMV-seronegative.

This rearrangement joins TRBV27 to TRBJ2-4, with TRBD2 identical over 8 bases. The trim removed 1 base at V and 1 base at J, leaving 12 bases unmatched. The CDR3 extends over 19 amino acids. Germline loops: CDR1 MNHEY, CDR2 SMNVEV (reference sequence). The CDR3 nucleotides are TGTGCCAGCAGTTTATTAAATCGACAGGCTAGCGGGGCCAAAAACATTCAGTACTTC. It yields the protein CASSLLNRQASGAKNIQYF.

The V and J genes are TRBV4-3 and TRBJ1-6, with 7 bases that match TRBD1. The ends lost 1 base at V and 5 bases at J; junction bases unmatched: 5. This CDR3 region has 16 residues. Per germline, CDR1 LGHNA and CDR2 YSLEER. In nucleotides, the CDR3 is TGCGCCAGCAGCCAAGCCGGGACAGAAAATAATTCACCCCTCCACTTT. Translating it yields CASSQAGTENNSPLHF.

This chain connects TRBV28 to TRBJ2-5; 8 nucleotides agree with TRBD2. CDR1 and CDR2 from the germline V gene are MDHEN and SYDVKM. This CDR3 is built from 15 residues. V gave up 3 bases and J gave up 2 bases; unmatched junction bases: 5. The CDR3 region has the DNA TGTGCCAGCAGTTTCAGGCGGGAGGTTCAAGAGACCCAGTACTTC. Its protein product is CASSFRREVQETQYF.

This chain uses TRBV27 with TRBJ2-3; D is unclear. CDR3 length: 12 amino acids. Trimming pared 6 bases from V and 2 bases from J, leaving 6 bases between. Germline assignment: CDR1 MNHEY and CDR2 SMNVEV (reference sequence). The CDR3, as DNA: TGTGCCAGCAGCGCGGACACAGATACGCAGTATTTT. It translates to CASSADTDTQYF.

A word on this clone: One end of the junction fails to match germline, which may point to a read error. The chain combines TRBV15 with TRBJ2-7, with TRBD2 matching over 11 bases. Germline CDR1 LNHNV, CDR2 YYDKDF (reference sequence). The CDR3 consists of 14 residues. The CDR3 DNA reads as TGTGCCACCAGCGGAGAGCTAGCGGGAGGTGAGCAGTACTTC. Encoded protein: CATSGELAGGEQYF. Supplemented by reference TRBV15 and TRBJ2-7, the full variable domain reads DAMVIQNPRYQVTQFGKPVTLSCSQTLNHNVMYWYQQKSSQAPKLLFHYYDKDFNNEADTPDNFQSRRPNTSFCFLDIRSPGLGDTAMYLCATSGELAGGEQYFGPGTRLTVT.

This sequence joins TRBV15 and TRBJ1-2; possible D gene TRBD1, 5 bases. The CDR3 has 17 residues. V dropped 2 bases and J dropped 0 bases, with 16 bases sitting between them. Germline loops: CDR1 LNHNV, CDR2 YYDKDF (reference sequence). CDR3 loop: CATSRLPTGGTNYGYTF. CDR3 bases: TGTGCCACCAGCAGACTCCCAACGGGGGGAACTAACTATGGCTACACCTTC.

Only one count was recorded for this clone. The genes are TRBV5-6 and TRBJ2-2, with TRBD2 matching over 9 bases. The germline V gene has CDR1 SGHDT and CDR2 YYEEEE. The junction had 11 bases not matched to a gene; V was cut back by 5 bases and J by 6 bases. CDR3 length: 16 amino acids. The CDR3 is CASSPYRSGSAGELFF. The CDR3 DNA sequence: TGTGCCAGCAGTCCCTATCGTAGCGGGAGTGCCGGGGAGCTGTTTTTT.

The rearrangement joins TRBV11-3 to TRBJ2-2, with D unresolved. This CDR3 is built from 11 residues. Between the trimmed V and J ends, which lost 4 bases and 7 bases, there was a span of 4 bases. CDR1 and CDR2 from the germline V gene are SGHNT and YENEEA. CDR3 bases: TGTGCCAGCAGCTCCTTCGGGGAGCTGTTTTTT. This sequence encodes CASSSFGELFF.

J is TRBJ1-2 and V is TRBV4-3; D remains ambiguous. CDR1 and CDR2 (germline): LGHNA, YSLEER. With 2 bases removed from V and 5 bases from J, the gap between germline ends came to 18 bases. This CDR3 contains 16 residues. Here the CDR3 reads CASSQKGYERVYGYTF. The CDR3 DNA reads as TGCGCCAGCAGCCAAAAAGGGTATGAGAGGGTTTATGGCTACACCTTC.